Listed below are T cell receptor beta chains from one sample, sequenced in a study of cytomegalovirus exposure and HLA in healthy donors. Only in-frame clones appear in the TCRdb table, and some are missing; sequencing was by immunoSEQ multiplex PCR. Of more than 250,000 clones in the sample, 87% were seen once. Source material: PBMCs. All receptors come from a woman in her twenties or thirties in good health and CMV-seropositive. Both conserved end residues are part of each CDR3. D genes are given only for firm matches. Rows may omit the clone size; those that give it use once, few, many or a size class.

cdr3_aa | cdr3_nt | cdr3_length | clone_size | j_call | v_call | d_call
CASSILAGGSTGELFF | TGTGCCAGCAGCATACTAGCGGGGGGTAGCACCGGGGAGCTGTTTTTT | 16 | once | TRBJ2-2 | TRBV2 | TRBD2
CASSVDRMNTEAFF | TGTGCCAGCAGCGTGGACAGGATGAACACTGAAGCTTTCTTT | 14 | . | TRBJ1-1 | TRBV9 | TRBD1
CASSSYSTLAKNIQYF | TGTGCCAGCAGTTCATACAGCACTCTAGCCAAAAACATTCAGTACTTC | 16 | . | TRBJ2-4 | TRBV27 | .
CASSEIGTGSYEQYF | TGTGCCAGCAGTGAAATAGGGACAGGGTCCTACGAGCAGTACTTC | 15 | . | TRBJ2-7 | TRBV2 | TRBD1
CASTGTDASRYGYTF | TGTGCCAGCACGGGGACGGACGCGAGTCGGTATGGCTACACCTTC | 15 | . | TRBJ1-2 | TRBV2 | .
CASSPKPGQGANPDTQYF | TGTGCCAGCAGTCCGAAACCCGGACAGGGGGCTAATCCAGATACGCAGTATTTT | 18 | . | TRBJ2-3 | TRBV7-9 | TRBD1
CASSDQGPDTQYF | TGTGCCAGCAGTGATCAGGGACCAGATACGCAGTATTTT | 13 | . | TRBJ2-3 | TRBV6-1 | .
CASSTGPYEQYF | TGTGCCAGCAGTACCGGGCCCTACGAGCAGTACTTC | 12 | once | TRBJ2-7 | TRBV28 | .
CASSLGQFYEQYF | TGTGCCAGCAGTTTAGGGCAGTTCTACGAGCAGTACTTC | 13 | . | TRBJ2-7 | TRBV27 | .
CAIKQGAVNTEAFF | TGTGCCATCAAACAGGGGGCTGTGAACACTGAAGCTTTCTTT | 14 | . | TRBJ1-1 | TRBV10-3 | TRBD1
CASTVTAGYYEQYF | TGTGCCAGCACCGTGACAGCGGGTTACTACGAGCAGTACTTC | 14 | . | TRBJ2-7 | TRBV2 | .
CATGLAGANVLTF | TGTGCCACCGGGCTAGCCGGGGCCAACGTCCTGACTTTC | 13 | few | TRBJ2-6 | TRBV15 | .
CASSERQIRTDTQYF | TGTGCCAGCAGCGAACGACAGATTCGCACAGATACGCAGTATTTT | 15 | . | TRBJ2-3 | TRBV2 | .
CASSATDRDQPQHF | TGTGCCAGCAGCGCCACGGACAGAGATCAGCCCCAGCATTTT | 14 | . | TRBJ1-5 | TRBV9 | .
CAKLSGTVSNQPQHF | TGTGCCAAGCTGTCCGGGACAGTGAGCAATCAGCCCCAGCATTTT | 15 | few | TRBJ1-5 | TRBV27 | TRBD1
CAWVDRVNWAKNTEAFF | TGTGCCTGGGTTGACAGGGTAAACTGGGCCAAGAACACTGAAGCTTTCTTT | 17 | once | TRBJ1-1 | TRBV30 | TRBD1
CASSIGWNTEAFF | TGTGCCAGTAGTATCGGGTGGAACACTGAAGCTTTCTTT | 13 | . | TRBJ1-1 | TRBV19 | .
CASSFGGSYNEQFF | TGTGCCAGCAGCTTCGGCGGGTCATACAATGAGCAGTTCTTC | 14 | few | TRBJ2-1 | TRBV5-6 | .
CASSELRTASTDTQYF | TGTGCCAGCAGTGAGTTGCGGACAGCTAGCACAGATACGCAGTATTTT | 16 | . | TRBJ2-3 | TRBV25-1 | .
CASSLGRPTPNYGYTF | TGTGCCAGCAGCTTAGGCAGGCCAACTCCTAACTATGGCTACACCTTC | 16 | . | TRBJ1-2 | TRBV13 | .
CASSGLWPPDQPQHF | TGTGCCAGCAGTGGTCTCTGGCCCCCCGATCAGCCCCAGCATTTT | 15 | . | TRBJ1-5 | TRBV6-1 | .
CASRELYEQYF | TGTGCCAGCAGGGAACTCTACGAGCAGTACTTC | 11 | . | TRBJ2-7 | TRBV6-1 | .